This TCR beta chain was found in a study of T-cell memory formation after mild COVID-19. TCRdb reprocessed the 5' RACE reads via MiXCR and lists one record per CDR3 protein. In the table there are 400,000 or so distinct CDR3 sequences, 20% of which are singletons. This clonotype was observed a few times. The source material was PBMCs or a T cell subset sorted from them (not recorded which). The TCR was taken from an adult woman who had mild COVID-19 (a few samples of this study predate the infection). Cell type and time point are not known.

This CDR3 is CATSTPGHGTDTQYF. In DNA, the CDR3 is TGTGCCACCTCCACTCCGGGACACGGCACAGATACGCAGTATTTT. This rearrangement joins TRBV24-1 to TRBJ2-3; D may be TRBD1 (6 bases). CDR1 and CDR2 from the germline V gene are KGHDR and SFDVKD. CDR3 length: 15 residues. V lost 9 bases, J lost 1 base, and 16 bases lay in between.